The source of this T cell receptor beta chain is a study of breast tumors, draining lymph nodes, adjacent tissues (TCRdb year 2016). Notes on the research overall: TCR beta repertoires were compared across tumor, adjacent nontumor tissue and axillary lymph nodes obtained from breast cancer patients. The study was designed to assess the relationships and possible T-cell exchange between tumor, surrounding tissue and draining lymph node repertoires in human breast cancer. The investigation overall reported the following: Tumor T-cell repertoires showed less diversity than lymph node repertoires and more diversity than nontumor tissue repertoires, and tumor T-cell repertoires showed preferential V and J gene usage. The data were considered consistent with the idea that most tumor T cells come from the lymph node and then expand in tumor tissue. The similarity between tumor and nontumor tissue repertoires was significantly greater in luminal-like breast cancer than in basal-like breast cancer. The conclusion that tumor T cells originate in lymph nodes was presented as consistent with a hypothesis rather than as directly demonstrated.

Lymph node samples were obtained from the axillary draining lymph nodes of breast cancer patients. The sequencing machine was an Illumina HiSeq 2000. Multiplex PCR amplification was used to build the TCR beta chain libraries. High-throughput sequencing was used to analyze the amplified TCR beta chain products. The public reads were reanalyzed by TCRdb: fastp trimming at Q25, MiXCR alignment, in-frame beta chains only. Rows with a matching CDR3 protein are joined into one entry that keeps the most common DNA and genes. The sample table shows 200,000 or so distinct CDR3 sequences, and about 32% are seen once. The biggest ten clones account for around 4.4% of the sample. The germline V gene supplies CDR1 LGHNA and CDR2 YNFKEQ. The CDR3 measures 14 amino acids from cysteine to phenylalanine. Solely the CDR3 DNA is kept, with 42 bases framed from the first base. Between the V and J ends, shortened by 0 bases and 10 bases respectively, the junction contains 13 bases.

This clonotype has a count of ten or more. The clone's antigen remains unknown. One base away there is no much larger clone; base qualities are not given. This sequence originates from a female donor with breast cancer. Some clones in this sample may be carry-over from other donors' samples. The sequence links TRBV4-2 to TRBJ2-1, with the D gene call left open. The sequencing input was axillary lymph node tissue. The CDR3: CASSQDSGLGEQFF. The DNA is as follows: TGTGCCAGCAGCCAAGATTCGGGCCTAGGGGAGCAGTTCTTC.